The 18 T cell receptor beta chains presented below share a single source sample, sequenced in a study of blood T cell dynamics during melanoma immunotherapy. Time point: pre-treatment baseline. Sequenced by immunoSEQ multiplex PCR; TCRdb stores in-frame clones only, minus some. Seen here are 20,000 to 30,000 clones, around nine tenths observed once, and the top ten hold approximately 4.6%. The sequenced sample was blood, obtained from a patient treated with checkpoint blockade. Receptors originate from a human donor with melanoma.

This clone was detected only once. DNA for the CDR3: TGTGCCAGCAGTTTATTCAGGGGGCCCTACGAGCAGTACTTC. It yields the protein CASSLFRGPYEQYF. V gene TRBV28 combines with J gene TRBJ2-5; 8 bases line up with TRBD1. The end of the DNA is better explained by TRBJ2-7, so the J call may be wrong. The CDR3 contains 14 residues. Per germline, CDR1 MDHEN and CDR2 SYDVKM.

V usage is TRBV19 and J usage is TRBJ2-2; D ambiguous. Trimming shortened V by 2 bases and J by 6 bases, and 13 bases separated the two germline ends. Germline V CDR1 and CDR2: LNHDA, SQIVND (reference sequence). The CDR3 extends over 15 amino acids. CDR3 coding DNA: TGTGCCAGTAGTATATCTCCTAGTGTCGCCGGGGAGCTGTTTTTT. It is translated as CASSISPSVAGELFF.

The chain recombines TRBV19 with TRBJ2-3; D is possibly TRBD1 (6 bases). The CDR3 extends over 16 amino acids. V was clipped by 0 bases and J by 1 base, with 11 bases between them. Germline CDR1 LNHDA, CDR2 SQIVND (reference sequence). In nucleotides, the CDR3 is TGTGCCAGTAGTATAGATCAGAACAGGGGCACAGATACGCAGTATTTT. Protein sequence: CASSIDQNRGTDTQYF.

This clone occurred a few times. J is TRBJ1-3 and V is TRBV6-6, with D hard to call. The V gene's germline CDR1 is MNHNY and CDR2 SVGAGI (reference sequence). CDR3 size: 15 residues. Trimming pared 0 bases from V and 0 bases from J, leaving 6 bases between. CDR3 in DNA: TGTGCCAGCAGTTACTCCGGGGACTCTGGAAACACCATATATTTT. This codes for CASSYSGDSGNTIYF.

V and J are TRBV9 and TRBJ2-5; 9 bases are shared with TRBD2. Germline V gene sequence: CDR1 SGDLS, CDR2 YYNGEE. Trimming removed 0 bases from V and 1 base from J; junction bases left unmatched: 10. The CDR3 has 18 residues. The CDR3 spells CASSVAGGLAGPQETQYF. For the CDR3, the DNA is TGTGCCAGCAGCGTAGCTGGGGGGCTAGCGGGACCCCAAGAGACCCAGTACTTC. The full variable domain, with the rest looked up from reference TRBV9 and TRBJ2-5, is DSGVTQTPKHLITATGQRVTLRCSPRSGDLSVYWYQQSLDQGLQFLIQYYNGEERAKGNILERFSAQQFPDLHSELNLSSLELGDSALYFCASSVAGGLAGPQETQYFGPGTRLLVL.

As DNA, the CDR3 is TGTGCCAGCAGTGGGCCACCTTCTAATGAAAAACTGTTTTTT. It encodes CASSGPPSNEKLFF. The chain carries TRBV2 and TRBJ1-4, with D unclear. Germline values: CDR1 SNHLY, CDR2 FYNNEI. CDR3 length equals 14 residues. Trimming removed 4 bases at V and 3 bases at J, with 9 bases between.

J is TRBJ1-4 and V is TRBV15, with D tentatively TRBD1 (5 bases). Looked up from germline, CDR1 is LNHNV and CDR2 is YYDKDF (reference sequence). The germline V and J ends were trimmed by 1 base and 7 bases, with 7 bases remaining between them. The CDR3 has 13 amino acids. The CDR3 sequence: CATSRGQTEKLFF. CDR3 sequence (DNA): TGTGCCACCAGCAGAGGACAGACTGAAAAACTGTTTTTT.

The chain recombines TRBV2 with TRBJ2-5; D may be TRBD2 (5 bases). Per germline, CDR1 SNHLY and CDR2 FYNNEI. The CDR3 is made up of 13 amino acids. Deletions cut 11 bases from V and 1 base from J, with 14 bases between. The CDR3 coding sequence is TGTGCCGGCAACCGGGAAAGCCAAGAGACCCAGTACTTC. As protein: CAGNRESQETQYF.

This chain joins TRBV28 and TRBJ1-2, with no clear D. Trimming removed 2 bases at V and 2 bases at J, with 6 bases between. The CDR3 is made up of 13 amino acids. Germline V gene lookup returns CDR1 MDHEN and CDR2 SYDVKM. The CDR3 DNA sequence: TGTGCCAGCAGTTTAGGACGGAACTATGGCTACACCTTC. Residues: CASSLGRNYGYTF.

CDR3 sequence reads: CASSLEDRVYNEQFF. CDR3 in DNA: TGTGCCAGCAGCTTAGAGGACAGGGTCTACAATGAGCAGTTCTTC. The chain links TRBV7-3 to TRBJ2-1, with 8 bases fitting TRBD1. The length of the CDR3 is 15 residues. V was clipped by 2 bases and J by 3 bases; unmatched bases: 3. Germline lookup yields CDR1 SGHTA and CDR2 FQGTGA.

The chain recombines TRBV19 with TRBJ2-2; D unclear. This CDR3 contains 13 residues. Germline-derived CDR1 and CDR2 are LNHDA and SQIVND (reference sequence). V lost 10 bases and J 2 bases, leaving 11 bases between the germline ends. The CDR3 loop reads CATRTRNTGELFF. CDR3 nucleotides: TGTGCCACTAGGACGAGAAACACCGGGGAGCTGTTTTTT.

The chain couples TRBV4-2 to TRBJ2-3; possible D gene TRBD2, 6 bases. The ends were cut back, 4 bases at V and 1 base at J, with 12 bases in the middle. Looked up from germline, CDR1 is LGHNA and CDR2 is YNFKEQ. There are 15 residues in the CDR3. Here the CDR3 reads CASSLLVAGTDTQYF. The CDR3 coding sequence is TGTGCCAGCAGCCTCCTGGTAGCGGGCACAGATACGCAGTATTTT.

Written as DNA, the CDR3 is TGTGCCAGCAGTTCCACAGGGGTACACCTGAACACTGAAGCTTTCTTT. This encodes CASSSTGVHLNTEAFF. The chain recombines TRBV6-5 with TRBJ1-1; 7 nucleotides match TRBD1. CDR1 is MNHEY and CDR2 is SVGAGI in the germline V gene. V trimming: 4 bases; J trimming: 0 bases; junction bases outside the gene matches: 8. This CDR3 has 16 amino acids.

This chain uses TRBV5-6 with TRBJ2-4; D not certain. V was clipped by 0 bases and J by 0 bases, with 10 bases between them. Germline V CDR1 and CDR2: SGHDT, YYEEEE. CDR3 length equals 16 residues. CDR3 bases: TGTGCCAGCAGCTTGGGGGCACCAATAGCCAAAAACATTCAGTACTTC. Protein product: CASSLGAPIAKNIQYF.

The gene calls are TRBV5-8 and TRBJ1-3; D is perhaps TRBD1 (5 bases). Trimming took off 4 bases at V and 0 bases at J, with 14 bases between the two ends. CDR3 length: 16 residues. CDR1 is SGHTS, CDR2 YDEGEE, per germline. The CDR3: CASSLLGEYSGNTIYF. The CDR3 DNA reads TGTGCCAGCAGCCTACTAGGGGAATACTCTGGAAACACCATATATTTT.

This clone came up once. The chain has TRBV23-1 and TRBJ2-7; TRBD1 agrees at 11 bases. TRBV23-1 is an ORF, with its function uncertain. Trimming at V came to 0 bases and at J to 0 bases, leaving 10 bases not matched to a gene. This CDR3 has 19 amino acids. CDR3 DNA: TGCGCCAGCAGTCAATCGGGTGGGACAGGGGGTTCTAGCTCCTACGAGCAGTACTTC. It yields the protein CASSQSGGTGGSSSYEQYF.

The CDR3 DNA reads TGCAGCGCCACGACAGCGTCTAACTATGGCTACACCTTC. Protein product: CSATTASNYGYTF. V gene TRBV29-1 combines with J gene TRBJ1-2; weak D call: TRBD1 (5 bases). There are 13 residues in the CDR3. V was trimmed by 7 bases and J by 0 bases, leaving 12 bases between them. From germline, CDR1 is SQVTM and CDR2 ANQGSEA.

The chain employs TRBV11-2 and TRBJ1-2; tentatively, D is TRBD1 (6 bases). The CDR3 spans 16 residues. V was trimmed by 0 bases and J by 5 bases, leaving 16 bases between them. CDR1 is SGHAT and CDR2 is FQNNGV in the germline V gene. CDR3 DNA sequence: TGTGCCAGCAGCTTAGACGGGGGGCGGGGGCCGTATGGCTACACCTTC. This gives the protein CASSLDGGRGPYGYTF.